The source of this TCR beta chain is a study of blood T cell repertoires in COVID-19. Study background: Acute and convalescent COVID-19 specimens originated in the United States, Italy and Spain. T cells, B-cell-depleted T cells, or PBMCs provided the cDNA or gDNA that served as material.

Original handling: Amplification with reference gene primers provided the estimates of nucleated cell counts. Profiling relied on immunoSEQ multiplex PCR, and the TCRdb table lists in-frame clones only, not all of them. From that table come the V and J calls and clone size; the DNA was used to work out D and trimming. The sample lists 65,000 to 80,000 clones, roughly 84% seen once, with around 2.5% in the top ten. The CDR3 is made up of 15 amino acids. Trimming removed 3 bases from V and 2 bases from J; junction bases left unmatched: 4. Germline V gives CDR1 MDHEN, CDR2 SYDVKM. The V and J genes are TRBV28 and TRBJ1-5; 7 bases align to TRBD1. Sequencing was performed on peripheral blood. The receptor was isolated from a man aged 65 to 79 with active or convalescent COVID-19. CDR3 residues: CASSFHDRGNQPQHF. CDR3 sequence (DNA): TGTGCCAGCAGTTTCCACGACAGGGGCAATCAGCCCCAGCATTTT.